This T cell receptor (beta chain) came from a study of blood T cell repertoires in COVID-19. In the study overall: The United States, Italy and Spain provided the acute and convalescent COVID-19 samples.

Trimming took off 4 bases at V and 5 bases at J, with 15 bases between the two ends. CDR3 length: 14 amino acids. Germline V CDR1 and CDR2: LGHDT, YNNKEL (reference sequence). The repertoire was sequenced with immunoSEQ multiplex PCR; TCRdb's copy has only in-frame clones and lacks some. This table holds roughly 230,000 clones, over 80% found once. This clone occurred once. This sequence joins TRBV3-1 (or the pseudogene TRBV3-2) and TRBJ2-7; D ambiguous. Sequenced input: peripheral blood. The sequence came from a man aged 40-49 years with acute or convalescent COVID-19. The CDR3 nucleotides read TGTGCCAGCAGCCCCCTGAGGCTCACGAACGAGCAGTACTTC. It is translated as CASSPLRLTNEQYF.